This T cell receptor beta chain was identified during a study of T cell repertoires in cytomegalovirus infection. In the study overall: It was the public TCR beta signatures that indicated both CMV infection and matching HLA type.

Trimming left V 2 bases short and J 1 base short, with 11 bases between. The germline V gene has CDR1 LNHNV and CDR2 YYDKDF (reference sequence). The CDR3 length is 15 residues. This clonotype was observed a few times. Its antigen remains unidentified. TCRdb reprocessed the reads via MiXCR and lists one record per CDR3 protein. The sample contains about 180,000 distinct CDR3 sequences, about 15% of which appear only once. Whole-study findings and limits: The response measured ex vivo was dominated by TCR beta clonotypes (HLA-C-restricted and CMV-specific).

The sequence was obtained from a human donor in good health (CMV status not recorded). Some clones in this sample may be carry-over from other donors' samples. The sample consisted of PBMCs. The rearrangement uses TRBV15 and TRBJ2-5; D remains unclear. Here the CDR3 DNA reads TGTGCCACCAGCAGAATTGACGGTCGCCAAGAGACCCAGTACTTC. The encoded protein is CATSRIDGRQETQYF.